Following are 27 T cell receptor beta chains from one sample sequenced in a study of T cell responses to AZD1222 COVID-19 vaccine. Data came from immunoSEQ multiplex PCR; TCRdb stores just in-frame clones and leaves some out. Of under 150,000 clones in the sample, about nine tenths were seen once. The source material was peripheral blood, sampled on day 0 of AZD1222 vaccination. The receptor set was obtained from an adult in good health.

This chain connects TRBV5-1 to TRBJ2-1; 9 positions agree with TRBD1. The CDR3 sequence is 14 residues long. Germline V CDR1 and CDR2: SGHRS, YFSETQ. Unmatched junction bases numbered 5, after V lost 4 bases and J lost 6 bases. The CDR3 sequence is CASSPGTGSNEQFF. CDR3 bases: TGCGCCAGCAGCCCCGGGACAGGGTCCAATGAGCAGTTCTTC.

The rearrangement joins TRBV7-9 to TRBJ1-1; no firm D call. Trimming pared 2 bases from V and 0 bases from J, leaving 10 bases between. This CDR3 is built from 15 residues. CDR1 SEHNR and CDR2 FQNEAQ come from the germline V gene (reference sequence). The CDR3 here is CASSLIMGLNTEAFF. The CDR3 coding sequence is TGTGCCAGCAGCTTAATTATGGGTTTGAACACTGAAGCTTTCTTT.

This chain joins TRBV7-2 and TRBJ1-2, with TRBD1 matching 7 bases. V dropped 5 bases and J dropped 4; count of bases not matched to a gene: 1. CDR1 is SGHTA and CDR2 is FQGNSA in the germline V gene. CDR3 length: 12 residues. In nucleotides, the CDR3 is TGTGCCAGCAGCCGGGACAGCTATGGCTACACCTTC. Its protein product is CASSRDSYGYTF.

The V gene is TRBV6-5, the J gene TRBJ1-2; D is possibly TRBD1 (6 bases). This CDR3 is built from 15 residues. Germline CDR1 is MNHEY and CDR2 is SVGAGI. The ends were cut back, 6 bases at V and 2 bases at J, with 16 bases in the middle. CDR3 in amino acids: CASRTGPGTNYGYTF. The CDR3 bases are TGTGCCAGCAGGACGGGTCCGGGGACAAACTATGGCTACACCTTC.

V gene TRBV6-5 combines with J gene TRBJ2-5; D gene uncertain. V gave up 7 bases and J gave up 0 bases, with 15 bases separating them. The germline V gene has CDR1 MNHEY and CDR2 SVGAGI. The CDR3 consists of 15 residues. CDR3 region: CASNPQTSNQETQYF. The CDR3 DNA follows: TGTGCCAGCAATCCTCAGACCAGTAACCAAGAGACCCAGTACTTC.

The chain employs TRBV9 and TRBJ2-7, with 11 bases aligning to TRBD2. The germline gives CDR1 SGDLS, CDR2 YYNGEE. The CDR3 totals 15 residues. V lost 3 bases to trimming and J lost 3 bases; unmatched junction nucleotides: 5. CDR3 region: CASSARGTSGYEQYF. The CDR3 nucleotides are TGTGCCAGCAGCGCGAGAGGGACTAGCGGCTACGAGCAGTACTTC.

The rearrangement joins TRBV19 to TRBJ2-1; no firm D call. Germline V gene lookup returns CDR1 LNHDA and CDR2 SQIVND (reference sequence). The CDR3 contains 12 residues. V shed 10 bases and J shed 6 bases, with 13 bases lying between them. The DNA for the CDR3 is TGTGCCACCATCGGTCCCCGCAATGAGCAGTTCTTC. It is translated as CATIGPRNEQFF.

This chain joins TRBV3-1 (or the pseudogene TRBV3-2) and TRBJ1-1, with D perhaps matching TRBD1 (6 bases). Germline V gene sequence: CDR1 LGHDT, CDR2 YNNKEL (reference sequence). This CDR3 spans 13 amino acids. Trimming shortened V by 4 bases and J by 7 bases, and 13 bases separated the two germline ends. The CDR3 coding sequence is TGTGCCAGCAGCCCAGCGGGGGCGTATGAAGCTTTCTTT. The encoded protein is CASSPAGAYEAFF.

V usage is TRBV1 and J usage is TRBJ1-2. TRBV1 is marked as a pseudogene. The CDR3 contains 13 residues. CDR3 amino acids: CTSSFPTGSGYTF. CDR3 nucleotides: TGCACCAGCAGCTTCCCGACCGGTAGCGGCTACACCTTC.

This clone showed up just once. J is TRBJ2-3 and V is TRBV9, with D unresolved. The germline V gene has CDR1 SGDLS and CDR2 YYNGEE. There are 14 residues in the CDR3. V was shortened by 3 bases and J by 2 bases, with 10 bases between the two germline ends. The CDR3 nucleotides read TGTGCCAGCAGCGCCTCAGGCCCCACAGATACGCAGTATTTT. Protein: CASSASGPTDTQYF.

A remark on this clone: The sample holds other DNA sequences that translate to the same CDR3. This sequence joins TRBV7-9 and TRBJ2-1; no definite D call. Per the germline V gene, CDR1 is SEHNR and CDR2 is FQNEAQ (reference sequence). CDR3 length equals 10 residues. Trimming cost V 3 bases and J 9 bases, with 3 bases left between them. CDR3 in DNA: TGTGCCAGCAGCTTGGGTGAGCAGTTCTTC. Protein: CASSLGEQFF.

The gene calls are TRBV6-5 and TRBJ1-3; a possible D gene is TRBD1 (6 bases). V lost 6 bases, J lost 4 bases, and 16 bases lay in between. Germline V lookup: CDR1 MNHEY, CDR2 SVGAGI. CDR3 length: 15 amino acids. CDR3 loop: CASRGQGPDGNTIYF. The CDR3 DNA reads as TGTGCCAGCAGGGGACAAGGACCGGACGGAAACACCATATATTTT.

The chain joins TRBV19 to TRBJ1-3, with D unresolved. V lost 4 bases and J 4 bases, leaving 5 bases between the germline ends. CDR3 length: 12 amino acids. CDR1 and CDR2 (germline): LNHDA, SQIVND (reference sequence). In DNA form, the CDR3 reads TGTGCCAGTAGTACCCGCGGAAACACCATATATTTT. Translation gives CASSTRGNTIYF.

This clone was observed a single time. The genes are TRBV5-4 and TRBJ1-4; D unresolved. The CDR3 runs to 13 residues. The ends were cut back, 0 bases at V and 12 bases at J, with 12 bases in the middle. The germline V gene encodes CDR1 SGHNT and CDR2 YYREEE (reference sequence). The CDR3 DNA is TGTGCCAGCAGCTTGGACGGAGTTGGGGAACTGTTTTTT. This encodes CASSLDGVGELFF. The full variable domain, its missing parts supplied by reference TRBV5-4 and TRBJ1-4, is ETGVTQSPTHLIKTRGQQVTLRCSSQSGHNTVSWYQQALGQGPQFIFQYYREEENGRGNFPPRFSGLQFPNYSSELNVNALELDDSALYLCASSLDGVGELFFGSGTQLSVL.

The V and J genes are TRBV10-3 and TRBJ2-1; 7 nucleotides match TRBD2. Germline V CDR1 and CDR2: ENHRY, SYGVKD. Trimming took 1 base from V and 7 from J; bases not matched to a gene: 16. The CDR3 is made up of 18 amino acids. This CDR3 reads CAISEWWILAAGLNEQFF. The CDR3, as DNA: TGTGCCATCAGTGAGTGGTGGATTCTGGCAGCGGGATTAAATGAGCAGTTCTTC.

This chain links TRBV18 with TRBJ1-1, with 7 positions matching TRBD1. This CDR3 contains 15 residues. J gave up 5 bases and V 4 bases, and 10 bases lay outside the gene matches. From germline, CDR1 is KGHSH and CDR2 LQKENI. In DNA form, the CDR3 reads TGTGCCAGCTCACTAGACACAGGGGCGGGTACTGAAGCTTTCTTT. Protein sequence: CASSLDTGAGTEAFF. The full variable domain, with the rest looked up from reference TRBV18 and TRBJ1-1, is NAGVMQNPRHLVRRRGQEARLRCSPMKGHSHVYWYRQLPEEGLKFMVYLQKENIIDESGMPKERFSAEFPKEGPSILRIQQVVRGDSAAYFCASSLDTGAGTEAFFGQGTRLTVV.

This clone showed up many times. The chain employs TRBV6-5 and TRBJ1-2; TRBD1 agrees at 10 bases. In germline, CDR1 is MNHEY, CDR2 SVGAGI. The J segment lost 4 bases and the V segment lost 2 bases, leaving 7 bases of the junction unmatched. This CDR3 has 16 residues. The CDR3 nucleotides read TGTGCCAGCAGTTACGTCCGGACAGGGGGTGGCTATGGCTACACCTTC. It is translated as CASSYVRTGGGYGYTF.

The rearrangement joins TRBV5-8 to TRBJ1-1, with TRBD1 identical over 8 bases. V was clipped by 2 bases and J by 4 bases; unmatched bases: 1. Germline CDR1 is SGHTS and CDR2 is YDEGEE. The CDR3 is 13 amino acids. For the CDR3, the DNA is TGTGCCAGCAGCTTTACAGGGGGCACTGAAGCTTTCTTT. This codes for CASSFTGGTEAFF.

This chain connects TRBV2 to TRBJ1-5; 7 bases align to TRBD1. V shed 6 bases and J 0 bases; nucleotides not matched to a gene: 5. The CDR3 contains 15 residues. The germline V gene has CDR1 SNHLY and CDR2 FYNNEI. The CDR3 DNA reads TGTGCCAGCAGGGGACAGTCCGCTAGCAATCAGCCCCAGCATTTT. Its translation is CASRGQSASNQPQHF.

The V gene is TRBV4-1, the J gene TRBJ2-1, with D uncertain. The CDR3 sequence is 13 residues long. CDR1 and CDR2 (germline): MGHRA, YSYEKL. Trimming removed 4 bases at V and 2 bases at J, with 6 bases between. The DNA for the CDR3 is TGCGCCAGCAGCCGGACGCCCTACAATGAGCAGTTCTTC. Translation: CASSRTPYNEQFF.

The V and J genes are TRBV28 and TRBJ1-2, with TRBD1 matching over 7 bases. From germline, CDR1 is MDHEN and CDR2 SYDVKM. V shed 3 bases and J 8 bases; nucleotides not matched to a gene: 3. The CDR3 is 12 amino acids. The CDR3 DNA reads as TGTGCCAGCAGTTTGGGACAGAAAGGCTACACCTTC. Encoded protein: CASSLGQKGYTF.

The rearrangement uses TRBV4-2 and TRBJ2-1; 7 bases match TRBD1. V was clipped by 0 bases and J by 0 bases; unmatched bases: 5. CDR1 is LGHNA and CDR2 is YNFKEQ in the germline V gene. This CDR3 is 17 amino acids long. Here the CDR3 reads CASSQERGPSSYNEQFF. The CDR3 DNA follows: TGTGCCAGCAGCCAAGAAAGGGGGCCGAGCTCCTACAATGAGCAGTTCTTC.

The V call is TRBV5-6, the J call TRBJ2-3; possible D gene TRBD2, 6 bases. CDR3 length: 15 residues. The V gene's germline CDR1 is SGHDT and CDR2 YYEEEE. V gave up 2 bases and J gave up 0 bases, with 10 bases separating them. The CDR3 loop is CASSFGEESTDTQYF. CDR3 DNA sequence: TGTGCCAGCAGCTTCGGGGAGGAAAGCACAGATACGCAGTATTTT. Combining the CDR3 with reference TRBV5-6 and TRBJ2-3 gives the whole variable domain DAGVTQSPTHLIKTRGQQVTLRCSPKSGHDTVSWYQQALGQGPQFIFQYYEEEERQRGNFPDRFSGHQFPNYSSELNVNALLLGDSALYLCASSFGEESTDTQYFGPGTRLTVL.

The chain combines TRBV3-1 (or the pseudogene TRBV3-2) with TRBJ1-5; 7 bases align to TRBD1. The germline CDR1 and CDR2 sequences are LGHDT and YNNKEL (reference sequence). V lost 1 base, J lost 4 bases, and 4 bases stayed unmatched. The CDR3 consists of 15 residues. The chain's CDR3 is CASSQAGRGNQPQHF. DNA for the CDR3: TGTGCCAGCAGCCAAGCGGGCAGGGGGAATCAGCCCCAGCATTTT.

V usage is TRBV4-1 and J usage is TRBJ2-1, with D perhaps TRBD2 (5 bases). The CDR3 has 18 residues. CDR1 is MGHRA, CDR2 YSYEKL, per germline. V lost 0 bases to trimming and J lost 4 bases, with 19 bases between them. DNA for the CDR3: TGCGCCAGCAGCCAAGAAGGCAGGAGGAGAGTAGTATACAATGAGCAGTTCTTC. As protein: CASSQEGRRRVVYNEQFF.

The V gene is TRBV10-2, the J gene TRBJ2-7; D call uncertain. CDR1 is WSHSY and CDR2 is SAAADI in the germline V gene. Trimming shortened V by 5 bases and J by 6 bases, and 2 bases separated the two germline ends. The CDR3 extends over 9 amino acids. As DNA, the CDR3 is TGCGCCAGCAGTCCCGAGCAGTACTTC. Translated: CASSPEQYF.

This clone showed up just once. J is TRBJ2-3 and V is TRBV14; a weak D match, TRBD1 (7 bases). The CDR3 has 16 amino acids. The V and J ends lost 5 bases and 0 bases respectively, with 15 bases between them. Germline CDR1 and CDR2: SGHDN and FVKESK. CDR3 loop: CASSFQGGPSTDTQYF. The CDR3 DNA reads TGTGCCAGCAGCTTCCAGGGGGGCCCTAGCACAGATACGCAGTATTTT.